One sample yielded the 23 T cell receptor beta chains listed below, sequenced in a study of T cell changes during pregnancy in multiple sclerosis. Sequenced by immunoSEQ multiplex PCR; TCRdb stores in-frame clones only, minus some. The sample lists about 75,000 clones; about 93% were seen once. The material was CD4+ T cells from peripheral blood mononuclear cells, obtained before pregnancy. The receptor set was obtained from a female donor with multiple sclerosis, enrolled in a pregnancy study.

This chain uses TRBV2 with TRBJ2-7, with 7 bases matching TRBD1. The CDR3 length is 12 residues. V gave up 5 bases and J gave up 4 bases; unmatched junction bases: 2. CDR1 SNHLY and CDR2 FYNNEI come from the germline V gene. The CDR3 nucleotides are TGTGCCAGCAGTAAACAGGGGTACGAGCAGTACTTC. Translated, it gives CASSKQGYEQYF.

The chain employs TRBV10-2 and TRBJ2-5, with 7 positions matching TRBD2. This CDR3 has 14 residues. The V gene end was trimmed by 8 bases and the J gene end by 4 bases; junction bases not matched to a gene: 10. Germline assignment: CDR1 WSHSY and CDR2 SAAADI. Here the CDR3 reads CASRGSGTPETQYF. CDR3 sequence (DNA): TGCGCCAGCCGCGGCAGCGGGACCCCAGAGACCCAGTACTTC.

The J gene is TRBJ2-7, the V gene TRBV27; TRBD1 matches 8 bases. The J segment lost 9 bases and the V segment lost 3 bases, leaving 10 bases of the junction unmatched. The CDR3 consists of 14 residues. CDR1 is MNHEY, CDR2 SMNVEV, per germline (reference sequence). CDR3 bases: TGTGCCAGCAGTTTTCGGGACAGGTCTAGTGTGCAGTACTTC. Translating gives CASSFRDRSSVQYF.

This chain joins TRBV28 and TRBJ2-7; the match to TRBD1 covers 8 bases. The CDR3 is 15 amino acids. The junction had 9 bases not matched to a gene; V was cut back by 5 bases and J by 3 bases. Germline lookup yields CDR1 MDHEN and CDR2 SYDVKM. The CDR3, as DNA: TGTGCCAGCAGTCCTCTCGGACAGGGACGCTACGAGCAGTACTTC. Protein sequence: CASSPLGQGRYEQYF.

The chain is built from TRBV19 and TRBJ2-1, with 10 positions matching TRBD2. V shed 4 bases and J 2 bases; nucleotides not matched to a gene: 14. Looked up from germline, CDR1 is LNHDA and CDR2 is SQIVND (reference sequence). This CDR3 contains 19 residues. The chain's CDR3 is CASSKRGLAGGLTYNEQFF. CDR3 nucleotides: TGTGCCAGTAGTAAAAGAGGGTTAGCGGGAGGACTAACCTACAATGAGCAGTTCTTC. Based on the CDR3 plus reference TRBV19 and TRBJ2-1, the full variable domain is DGGITQSPKYLFRKEGQNVTLSCEQNLNHDAMYWYRQDPGQGLRLIYYSQIVNDFQKGDIAEGYSVSREKKESFPLTVTSAQKNPTAFYLCASSKRGLAGGLTYNEQFFGPGTRLTVL.

The genes are TRBV19 and TRBJ2-7; TRBD1 aligns across 7 bases. Germline V gives CDR1 LNHDA, CDR2 SQIVND (reference sequence). The ends lost 3 bases at V and 6 bases at J; junction bases unmatched: 8. The CDR3 spans 14 residues. CDR3 in amino acids: CASSIEGARTEQYF. In nucleotides, the CDR3 is TGTGCCAGTAGTATCGAGGGGGCGAGGACCGAGCAGTACTTC.

The chain is built from TRBV7-2 and TRBJ1-2; D unclear. CDR1 is SGHTA and CDR2 is FQGNSA in the germline V gene. The V end lost 7 bases, the J end lost 6 bases, and 18 bases lay between the germline ends. The CDR3 sequence is 14 residues long. The CDR3 DNA sequence: TGTGCCAGCAATTTAAAAGGGAGAGCCGATGGCTACACCTTC. Its translation: CASNLKGRADGYTF.

The chain is built from TRBV6-5 and TRBJ1-2, with 7 bases lining up with TRBD1. V lost 6 bases, J lost 7 bases, and 14 bases stayed unmatched. The germline V gene has CDR1 MNHEY and CDR2 SVGAGI. The CDR3 has 15 amino acids. In DNA form, the CDR3 reads TGTGCCAGCAGGACACCGGGAGACAGGGCTTTTGGCTACACCTTC. It yields the protein CASRTPGDRAFGYTF.

The V call is TRBV18, the J call TRBJ2-1; D call uncertain. Germline V gives CDR1 KGHSH, CDR2 LQKENI. This CDR3 is 13 amino acids long. With 3 bases removed from V and 6 bases from J, the gap between germline ends came to 9 bases. CDR3 region: CASSPSEPNEQFF. The CDR3 DNA is TGTGCCAGCTCACCCTCGGAGCCCAATGAGCAGTTCTTC.

The chain combines TRBV11-2 with TRBJ1-5, with 7 bases identical to TRBD1. The CDR3 consists of 14 residues. Germline assignment: CDR1 SGHAT and CDR2 FQNNGV. The ends lost 0 bases at V and 6 bases at J; junction bases unmatched: 2. The CDR3 DNA reads as TGTGCCAGCAGCTTAGATTCAGGGGGTCAGCCCCAGCATTTT. Translated, it gives CASSLDSGGQPQHF.

The genes are TRBV6-1 and TRBJ2-2; a weak D match, TRBD1 (6 bases). CDR3 length equals 16 residues. In germline, CDR1 is MNHNS, CDR2 SASEGT. V was pared by 2 bases and J by 1 base, with 11 bases between. The chain's CDR3 is CASSEPTGVNTGELFF. The CDR3 DNA follows: TGTGCCAGCAGTGAACCGACAGGTGTGAACACCGGGGAGCTGTTTTTT.

This chain connects TRBV6-1 to TRBJ2-3; D might be TRBD1 (5 bases). V gave up 1 base and J gave up 4 bases, with 12 bases separating them. There are 15 residues in the CDR3. Germline V gene lookup returns CDR1 MNHNS and CDR2 SASEGT. The DNA of the CDR3 is TGTGCCAGCAGTGAAGGAAGGGGCCTCGCAGATACGCAGTATTTT. Translated, it gives CASSEGRGLADTQYF.

This chain uses TRBV5-1 with TRBJ2-5, with 7 bases fitting TRBD2. Germline lookup yields CDR1 SGHRS and CDR2 YFSETQ. V shed 2 bases, J shed 3 bases, and the junction held 4 bases outside the gene matches. The CDR3 is 14 amino acids. The CDR3 loop is CASSLGRVEETQYF. CDR3 in DNA: TGCGCCAGCAGCTTAGGGAGGGTTGAAGAGACCCAGTACTTC. Using reference TRBV5-1 and TRBJ2-5 for the parts outside the CDR3, the full variable domain is KAGVTQTPRYLIKTRGQQVTLSCSPISGHRSVSWYQQTPGQGLQFLFEYFSETQRNKGNFPGRFSGRQFSNSRSEMNVSTLELGDSALYLCASSLGRVEETQYFGPGTRLLVL.

J is TRBJ1-6 and V is TRBV7-2; 8 nucleotides line up with TRBD1. With 4 bases clipped from V and 7 bases from J, the junction kept 3 bases outside the gene matches. Germline V gene sequence: CDR1 SGHTA, CDR2 FQGNSA. CDR3 length equals 14 residues. The CDR3 spells CASSSQGDNSPLHF. CDR3 sequence (DNA): TGTGCCAGCAGCTCACAGGGGGACAATTCACCCCTCCACTTT.

V gene TRBV7-9 combines with J gene TRBJ2-7; 7 bases fit TRBD1. This CDR3 has 15 residues. The germline gives CDR1 SEHNR, CDR2 FQNEAQ (reference sequence). V lost 4 bases to trimming and J lost 1 base; unmatched junction nucleotides: 7. CDR3 in amino acids: CASSSGTANSYEQYF. In nucleotides, the CDR3 is TGTGCCAGCAGCTCCGGGACAGCCAATTCCTACGAGCAGTACTTC.

The V and J genes are TRBV30 and TRBJ1-1; D might be TRBD1 (6 bases). The CDR3 is 13 amino acids. Germline assignment: CDR1 GTSNPN and CDR2 SVGIG (reference sequence). V lost 4 bases to trimming and J lost 0 bases, with 9 bases between them. In DNA form, the CDR3 reads TGTGCCTGGACTCGGGACATGAACACTGAAGCTTTCTTT. Translated: CAWTRDMNTEAFF.

This sequence joins TRBV7-8 and TRBJ2-2; TRBD1 agrees at 10 bases. The length of the CDR3 is 16 residues. The V and J ends lost 5 bases and 5 bases, in that order; junction bases with no gene match: 8. From germline, CDR1 is SGHVS and CDR2 FQNEAQ. The CDR3: CASSPRQGAGTGELFF. CDR3 DNA sequence: TGTGCCAGCAGCCCTAGACAGGGGGCCGGGACCGGGGAGCTGTTTTTT.

The chain carries TRBV19 and TRBJ1-4; D uncertain. This CDR3 is built from 14 residues. The V gene's germline CDR1 is LNHDA and CDR2 SQIVND (reference sequence). The V end lost 3 bases, the J end lost 5 bases, and 10 bases lay between the germline ends. The CDR3 DNA reads as TGTGCCAGTAGTATCGGGAGCCAAAATGAAAAACTGTTTTTT. This translates into CASSIGSQNEKLFF.

The V gene is TRBV19, the J gene TRBJ1-1; D not resolved. Trimming shortened V by 1 base and J by 3 bases, and 9 bases separated the two germline ends. CDR1 and CDR2 (germline): LNHDA, SQIVND (reference sequence). This CDR3 has 14 residues. The CDR3: CASSIGGGHTEAFF. For the CDR3, the DNA is TGTGCCAGTAGTATAGGGGGAGGGCACACTGAAGCTTTCTTT.

J is TRBJ2-5 and V is TRBV18, with 7 bases lining up with TRBD2. In germline, CDR1 is KGHSH, CDR2 LQKENI. The CDR3 consists of 15 residues. V lost 4 bases to trimming and J lost 1 base; unmatched junction nucleotides: 6. The CDR3 region is CASSLGTSAQETQYF. The CDR3 DNA follows: TGTGCCAGCTCACTGGGAACTAGCGCCCAAGAGACCCAGTACTTC.

This sequence joins TRBV30 and TRBJ1-6; D may be TRBD1 (5 bases). Trimming shortened V by 0 bases and J by 7 bases, and 7 bases separated the two germline ends. Looked up from germline, CDR1 is GTSNPN and CDR2 is SVGIG (reference sequence). The CDR3 totals 13 residues. Written as DNA, the CDR3 is TGTGCCTGGAGTGTGGAGGGGAATTCACCCCTCCACTTT. Its translation: CAWSVEGNSPLHF.

In its sample, this clone was seen a few times. This rearrangement joins TRBV19 to TRBJ1-1; the D is unclear. CDR1 and CDR2 (germline): LNHDA, SQIVND (reference sequence). CDR3 length: 14 residues. Trimming took off 5 bases at V and 4 bases at J, with 14 bases between the two ends. DNA of the CDR3: TGTGCCAGTAGTTTAGGGAACCGGGTCACTGAAGCTTTCTTT. Protein product: CASSLGNRVTEAFF.

This sequence joins TRBV4-3 and TRBJ2-4; no clear D. Trimming removed 0 bases from V and 6 bases from J, with 9 bases in between. The CDR3 runs 14 residues. From germline, CDR1 is LGHNA and CDR2 YSLEER. For the CDR3, the DNA is TGCGCCAGCAGCCAAGAGCCTAAACGAAACATTCAGTACTTC. Protein sequence: CASSQEPKRNIQYF.